The rows below give T cell receptor beta chains drawn from one sample of a study of shared clonotypes between healthy human individuals. Clones were sequenced by immunoSEQ multiplex PCR, and TCRdb holds only the in-frame ones, with some missing. The sample consists of around 2.5 million clones, roughly 93% of them appearing once. The sequencing input was naive CD4+ T cells from PBMCs. These receptors came from a man aged 18 to 30 in good health. Some clones in this sample may be carry-over from other donors' samples. CDR3s include the opening cysteine and the closing phenylalanine or tryptophan. A D gene is named only where the DNA matches it firmly. The size field is filled for only some rows; it gives once, few, many or a size class.

D gene	V gene	J gene	clone size	CDR3 DNA	CDR3 protein
NA	TRBV7-2	TRBJ2-7	NA	TGTGCCAACAGCTTAGGGGGGCAGGGGACCTACGAGCAGTACTTC	CANSLGGQGTYEQYF
TRBD2	TRBV27	TRBJ2-1	NA	TGTGCCAGCACCCCTGGGGGGACTATACCAATTGAGCAGTTCTTC	CASTPGGTIPIEQFF
NA	TRBV19	TRBJ2-7	NA	TGTGCCAGTAGTATTGCGGGTCCCTCCTACGAGCAGTACTTC	CASSIAGPSYEQYF
NA	TRBV7-9	TRBJ2-2	few	TGTGCCAGCAACATTGCTAACCGTAACACCGGGGAGCTGTTTTTT	CASNIANRNTGELFF
TRBD2	TRBV7-2	TRBJ2-2	NA	TGTGCCAGCAGCTCTGCCCCCGGACTAGCGGGTAACACCGGGGAGCTGTTTTTT	CASSSAPGLAGNTGELFF
NA	TRBV28	TRBJ1-3	NA	TGTGCCAGCAGTTTCCGCTATCCCCAATTGACTGGGTCTGGAAACACCATATATTTT	CASSFRYPQLTGSGNTIYF
NA	TRBV7-9	TRBJ2-7	NA	TGTGCCAGCAGCTTAGTGGCAGGGAAAGTCGACGAGCAGTACTTC	CASSLVAGKVDEQYF
TRBD2	TRBV13	TRBJ2-2	NA	TGTGCCAGCATCGCGGCTAGCGGGAGAGGGGGCGGGGAGCTGTTTTTT	CASIAASGRGGGELFF
TRBD1	TRBV10-3	TRBJ1-2	NA	TGTGCCATCAGTTATGGGACAGGGGATAGCTACACCTTC	CAISYGTGDSYTF
TRBD2	TRBV9	TRBJ2-1	NA	TGTGCCAGCAGCAGACTAGCGGGAGGGGTCTCCTACAATGAGCAGTTCTTC	CASSRLAGGVSYNEQFF
NA	TRBV28	TRBJ2-3	NA	TGTGCCAGCGGGTCGGGATACCCTAGCACAGATACGCAGTATTTT	CASGSGYPSTDTQYF
TRBD1	TRBV5-1	TRBJ1-3	NA	TGCGCCAGCAGCGCCCCGACAGGGGCTGGAAACACCATATATTTT	CASSAPTGAGNTIYF
TRBD1	TRBV5-1	TRBJ1-2	NA	TGCGCCAGCAGCCCCGGGACAGGAGACTATGGCTACACCTTC	CASSPGTGDYGYTF
TRBD2	TRBV5-4	TRBJ2-2	few	TGTGCCAGCAGCCTCACCGGGACTAGCTTCATCGGGGAGCTGTTTTTT	CASSLTGTSFIGELFF
TRBD1	TRBV5-8	TRBJ1-1	NA	TGTGCCAGCAGCTTCCAGTGGACAGGATTTGGGCTCGGCACTGAAGCTTTCTTT	CASSFQWTGFGLGTEAFF
TRBD2	TRBV5-1	TRBJ2-5	NA	TGCGCCAGCAGCCTCTCCCCACTAGCGGGAGGAGAGACCCAGTACTTC	CASSLSPLAGGETQYF
NA	TRBV10-3	TRBJ1-1	NA	TGTGCCATCAGTGCTTCTACAGTTGCGAACACTGAAGCTTTCTTT	CAISASTVANTEAFF
TRBD1	TRBV7-9	TRBJ1-1	once	TGTGCCAGCAGCGACCCGGGACAGGGCCCTGAAGCTTTCTTT	CASSDPGQGPEAFF
TRBD1	TRBV7-2	TRBJ2-6	once	TGTGCCAGCAGCTTATTGGTAGGCAGGGGGCCCGCTGGGGCCAACGTCCTGACTTTC	CASSLLVGRGPAGANVLTF
NA	TRBV11-3	TRBJ1-1	NA	TGTGCCAGCAGCTTTACAGGGAGCACTGAAGCTTTCTTT	CASSFTGSTEAFF
NA	TRBV19	TRBJ2-1	NA	TGTGCCAGTAGTACGAGACTAGGCGGATATGAGCAGTTCTTC	CASSTRLGGYEQFF
NA	TRBV6-6	TRBJ2-7	NA	TGTGCCAGTAAATCCGGGACTGGCACCTACGAGCAGTACTTC	CASKSGTGTYEQYF
TRBD1	TRBV5-1	TRBJ1-2	NA	TGTGCCAGCAGCCTGGGACAGGGGGAAGGCTATGGCTACACCTTC	CASSLGQGEGYGYTF
NA	TRBV30	TRBJ2-2	NA	TGTGCCTTAGAGTGGGACACCGGGGAGCTGTTTTTT	CALEWDTGELFF
NA	TRBV7-6	TRBJ1-4	NA	TGTGCCAGCAGCCGCGGCGCAGCTTATTCAACTAATGAAAAACTGTTTTTT	CASSRGAAYSTNEKLFF
TRBD2	TRBV19	TRBJ2-2	NA	TGTGCCAGTAGTTTCCAGGGGACTAGCGGGGCGAACACCGGGGAGCTGTTTTTT	CASSFQGTSGANTGELFF
NA	TRBV28	TRBJ1-1	few	TGTGCCAGCAGTTTAGCGACACTTTTGGCGACTGAAGCTTTCTTT	CASSLATLLATEAFF
TRBD2	TRBV2	TRBJ2-7	NA	TGTGCCAGCACCCTAACGTTGGCTAGCGGCGAGCAGTACTTC	CASTLTLASGEQYF
TRBD1	TRBV7-3	TRBJ1-1	NA	TGTGCCAGCAGCCCGGGACAGCCAAATGAAGCTTTCTTT	CASSPGQPNEAFF
TRBD2	TRBV27	TRBJ2-3	NA	TGTGCCAGCAGCTTCAGCGGGGCCCCAGATACGCAGTATTTT	CASSFSGAPDTQYF
TRBD2	TRBV7-2	TRBJ2-7	NA	TGTGCCAGCAGCACCGTCACGGGAGGGGACTACGAGCAGTACTTC	CASSTVTGGDYEQYF
NA	TRBV30	TRBJ2-7	NA	TGTGCCTGGAGTCCGGACATTGTTGTATACGAGCAGTACTTC	CAWSPDIVVYEQYF
TRBD2	TRBV6-5	TRBJ2-1	few	TGTGCCAGCAGCCGCGTGGGCGGGAGAGGAAATGAGCAGTTCTTC	CASSRVGGRGNEQFF
NA	TRBV7-3	TRBJ2-3	NA	TGTGCCAGCAGCCCCGCTTACACTAGCACAGATACGCAGTATTTT	CASSPAYTSTDTQYF
NA	TRBV27	TRBJ2-5	NA	TGTGCCAGCAGTACCCAAGAGACCCAGTACTTC	CASSTQETQYF
TRBD2	TRBV19	TRBJ2-5	NA	TGTGCCAGTACCGATCCTAGGACTAGCGGGAGCCAAGAGACCCAGTACTTC	CASTDPRTSGSQETQYF
NA	TRBV5-1	TRBJ2-5	NA	TGCGCCAGCAGCTTGGCCGCAAGAGGGTCCTCGGAGACCCAGTACTTC	CASSLAARGSSETQYF
TRBD1	TRBV4-1	TRBJ2-1	NA	TGCGCCAGCAGCCAGGGGGACAGGGTCTACAATGAGCAGTTCTTC	CASSQGDRVYNEQFF
TRBD2	TRBV9	TRBJ2-2	NA	TGTGCCAGCAGCGTAACTAGCGACACCGGGGAGCTGTTTTTT	CASSVTSDTGELFF
TRBD2	TRBV10-3	TRBJ2-3	NA	TGTGCCATCAGTGAGAGGATAGCGGGAGGGATAGATACGCAGTATTTT	CAISERIAGGIDTQYF
TRBD1	TRBV28	TRBJ2-7	NA	TGTGCCACCCAGGGGGACTCCTACGAGCAGTACTTC	CATQGDSYEQYF
TRBD1	TRBV19	TRBJ1-4	NA	TGTGCCAGTAGCCTTGACAGGGAACGGGCTAATGAAAAACTGTTTTTT	CASSLDRERANEKLFF
NA	TRBV9	TRBJ1-3	NA	TGTGCCAGCAGCGTAACCGAGGGCTCTGGAAACACCATATATTTT	CASSVTEGSGNTIYF
NA	TRBV7-9	TRBJ2-6	NA	TGTGCCAGCAGCTTGGGTACAGTGGCTGGGGCCAACGTCCTGACTTTC	CASSLGTVAGANVLTF
TRBD2	TRBV4-2	TRBJ2-7	NA	TGTGCCAGCAGCCAGGGCCTAGCGGACAACTCCTACGAGCAGTACTTC	CASSQGLADNSYEQYF
NA	TRBV18	TRBJ2-7	NA	TGTGCCAGCTCACCAACTTCCTCCTCCTACGAGCAGTACTTC	CASSPTSSSYEQYF
TRBD1	TRBV9	TRBJ2-5	NA	TGTGCCAGCAGCAGCCGGGACAGGGGGATTCAAGAGACCCAGTACTTC	CASSSRDRGIQETQYF
TRBD1	TRBV29-1	TRBJ1-3	NA	TGCAGCGCTGCGCCGGACAGGCAGGGGAACACCATATATTTT	CSAAPDRQGNTIYF
TRBD1	TRBV6-6	TRBJ1-2	NA	TGTGCCAGCAGTTACTCGCGGCAGGGGGAGGGCTACACCTTC	CASSYSRQGEGYTF
NA	TRBV15	TRBJ1-5	NA	TGTGCCACCAGCAGAGAAGGGGGGCCGTTTCAGCCCCAGCATTTT	CATSREGGPFQPQHF
TRBD2	TRBV7-3	TRBJ2-1	few	TGTGCCAGCAGCTTAGGGACTAGCGGGAATGAGCAGTTCTTC	CASSLGTSGNEQFF